This T cell receptor beta chain was sequenced for a study of OX40 agonist ivuxolimab in advanced cancers. In the study overall: Given to patients was ivuxolimab, an agonistic anti-OX40 (CD134) antibody. Prior checkpoint blockade (anti-PD-1, anti-PD-L1 or anti-CTLA-4) was permitted; roughly 40% had it.

The CDR3 contains 15 residues. J lost 4 bases, V lost 2 bases, and 3 bases had no gene match. Looked up from germline, CDR1 is MNHEY and CDR2 is SMNVEV (reference sequence). Comments on this clone: Its specificity is unknown.

Sequencing was performed with immunoSEQ multiplex PCR; in TCRdb, only in-frame clones are kept and a portion is missing. The repertoire includes roughly 60,000 clones, more than 80% of them detected once, and around 15% sits in the top ten. Study observations and caveats: Clonal expansion by week 6 occurred in CD4+ and CD8+ blood T cells (at 0.1 to 3.0 mg/kg). The authors did not determine the antigen specificity of the expanded peripheral T cells.

The receptor was isolated from an adult with an advanced solid tumor such as melanoma, head and neck, liver or kidney cancer. The specimen was CD4+ or CD8+ T cells sorted from blood, collected in a trial of the OX40 agonist ivuxolimab. The chain is built from TRBV27 and TRBJ1-2; 11 bases are shared with TRBD1. CDR3 loop: CASSLGGTGGYGYTF. CDR3 sequence (DNA): TGTGCCAGCAGTTTAGGCGGGACAGGGGGCTATGGCTACACCTTC.